These 14 T cell receptor beta chains originate from one sample sequenced in a study of cytomegalovirus exposure and HLA in healthy donors. Amplification used 60 Vbeta primers and 13 Jbeta primers. The table came from immunoSEQ multiplex PCR; TCRdb's copy has only in-frame clones and leaves some out. The sample has around 99,000 clones, around 73% seen once. The specimen sequenced was PBMCs. These TCRs come from a man aged 25-45 years in good health and CMV-seronegative.

The rearrangement uses TRBV28 and TRBJ1-1; no reliable D call. Germline V gives CDR1 MDHEN, CDR2 SYDVKM. Trimming left V 4 bases short and J 0 bases short, with 9 bases between. The CDR3 runs to 14 residues. CDR3 coding DNA: TGTGCCAGCAGTTATTTTGCAGTGAACACTGAAGCTTTCTTT. Residues: CASSYFAVNTEAFF.

This chain uses TRBV18 with TRBJ1-1; possible D gene TRBD1, 5 bases. V was shortened by 0 bases and J by 4 bases, with 12 bases between the two germline ends. In germline, CDR1 is KGHSH, CDR2 LQKENI. The CDR3 covers 15 residues. DNA for the CDR3: TGTGCCAGCTCACCACCCCTTGGGGCAGGCACTGAAGCTTTCTTT. The encoded protein is CASSPPLGAGTEAFF.

The chain has TRBV5-4 and TRBJ2-1; weak D call: TRBD1 (6 bases). The V gene's germline CDR1 is SGHNT and CDR2 YYREEE (reference sequence). The ends were cut back, 0 bases at V and 8 bases at J, with 12 bases in the middle. This CDR3 region has 14 residues. The CDR3 nucleotides read TGTGCCAGCAGCTTGGATCCAGGGGTCGATGAGCAGTTCTTC. Translating it yields CASSLDPGVDEQFF.

The chain carries TRBV5-8 and TRBJ1-1, with 8 bases matching TRBD1. The CDR3 is 15 amino acids. Germline trimming cut 6 bases from V and 1 base from J; bases unmatched to any gene: 8. Germline lookup yields CDR1 SGHTS and CDR2 YDEGEE. The CDR3 DNA sequence: TGTGCCAGCACGGACAGGGTGGGTGGGAACACTGAAGCTTTCTTT. It specifies CASTDRVGGNTEAFF. Full variable domain (outside the CDR3, taken from reference TRBV5-8 and TRBJ1-1): EAGVTQSPTHLIKTRGQQATLRCSPISGHTSVYWYQQALGLGLQFLLWYDEGEERNRGNFPPRFSGRQFPNYSSELNVNALELEDSALYLCASTDRVGGNTEAFFGQGTRLTVV.

The V call is TRBV5-1, the J call TRBJ2-7, with 7 bases lining up with TRBD1. The CDR3 runs 14 residues. Germline V gene data show CDR1 as SGHRS and CDR2 as YFSETQ. V gave up 0 bases and J gave up 3 bases; unmatched junction bases: 3. CDR3 in amino acids: CASSLEGQIYEQYF. In DNA form, the CDR3 reads TGCGCCAGCAGCTTGGAGGGACAGATCTACGAGCAGTACTTC. The variable domain in full, completed from reference TRBV5-1 and TRBJ2-7, reads KAGVTQTPRYLIKTRGQQVTLSCSPISGHRSVSWYQQTPGQGLQFLFEYFSETQRNKGNFPGRFSGRQFSNSRSEMNVSTLELGDSALYLCASSLEGQIYEQYFGPGTRLTVT.

Here the CDR3 reads CASSASGGRDTQYF. The CDR3 DNA follows: TGTGCCAGCAGCGCAAGCGGGGGAAGAGATACGCAGTATTTT. The chain recombines TRBV9 with TRBJ2-3, with 8 bases lining up with TRBD2. The CDR3 spans 14 residues. With 3 bases clipped from V and 5 bases from J, the junction kept 5 bases outside the gene matches. Germline-derived CDR1 and CDR2 are SGDLS and YYNGEE.

This chain links TRBV5-1 with TRBJ2-5; 8 nucleotides align to TRBD1. The CDR3 consists of 14 residues. V trimming: 3 bases; J trimming: 5 bases; junction bases outside the gene matches: 6. Germline V gives CDR1 SGHRS, CDR2 YFSETQ. CDR3 residues: CASSYSRTGETQYF. The CDR3 DNA follows: TGCGCCAGCAGCTATTCTAGGACAGGGGAGACCCAGTACTTC.

The chain joins TRBV7-9 to TRBJ1-5; D unresolved. Germline loops: CDR1 SEHNR, CDR2 FQNEAQ (reference sequence). The CDR3 consists of 19 residues. V was pared by 9 bases and J by 3 bases, with 30 bases between. The CDR3 DNA follows: TGTGCCAGTCCCCATTTTTCGGTAAGCGGACTTTATATCAATCAGCCCCAGCATTTT. This encodes CASPHFSVSGLYINQPQHF.

This chain uses TRBV15 with TRBJ2-5; D not certain. Trimming removed 3 bases from V and 5 bases from J, with 10 bases in between. This CDR3 has 13 amino acids. CDR1 is LNHNV, CDR2 YYDKDF, per germline (reference sequence). The CDR3: CATSSSVAETQYF. The CDR3 DNA is TGTGCCACCAGCAGTTCGGTCGCGGAGACCCAGTACTTC.

The rearrangement joins TRBV11-3 to TRBJ2-7, with 9 bases aligning to TRBD1. V lost 4 bases and J lost 10; bases outside the gene matches: 2. The CDR3 runs 11 residues. The germline gives CDR1 SGHNT, CDR2 YENEEA. The CDR3 loop reads CASSSGQGQYF. In DNA form, the CDR3 reads TGTGCCAGCAGCTCGGGACAGGGACAGTACTTC.

The rearrangement links TRBV9 to TRBJ2-7; 11 nucleotides agree with TRBD2. V dropped 0 bases and J dropped 4; count of bases not matched to a gene: 24. CDR1 SGDLS and CDR2 YYNGEE come from the germline V gene. The CDR3 runs to 22 residues. The DNA for the CDR3 is TGTGCCAGCAGCGTAGATACAAAAGGGGGGCTAGCGGGAGGTCACGACCCATACGAGCAGTACTTC. Translation: CASSVDTKGGLAGGHDPYEQYF.

With respect to this clone: Additional DNA sequences in this sample encode the identical CDR3. The V gene is TRBV27, the J gene TRBJ2-1; D perhaps matches TRBD1 (6 bases). Germline assignment: CDR1 MNHEY and CDR2 SMNVEV (reference sequence). CDR3 size: 13 residues. Deletions cut 4 bases from V and 4 bases from J, with 8 bases between. CDR3 loop: CASSYTGYNEQFF. CDR3 bases: TGTGCCAGCAGTTACACAGGGTACAATGAGCAGTTCTTC.

The CDR3 here is CASSLGLAGGPGTGELFF. The CDR3 region has the DNA TGTGCCAGCAGCCTGGGACTAGCGGGAGGGCCGGGGACCGGGGAGCTGTTTTTT. The chain has TRBV4-2 and TRBJ2-2, with 16 bases that match TRBD2. The CDR3 is 18 amino acids. Germline V gene data show CDR1 as LGHNA and CDR2 as YNFKEQ. The V segment lost 4 bases and the J segment 5 bases; nucleotides outside the gene matches: 7.

The V and J genes are TRBV29-1 and TRBJ1-1, with 9 positions matching TRBD1. The CDR3 contains 14 residues. V lost 8 bases, J lost 2 bases, and 9 bases stayed unmatched. Germline CDR1 and CDR2: SQVTM and ANQGSEA. The CDR3: CSSRTGAVNTEAFF. The DNA for the CDR3 is TGCAGCTCCCGGACAGGGGCCGTTAACACTGAAGCTTTCTTT. The whole variable domain, filled in from reference TRBV29-1 and TRBJ1-1, reads SAVISQKPSRDICQRGTSLTIQCQVDSQVTMMFWYRQQPGQSLTLIATANQGSEATYESGFVIDKFPISRPNLTFSTLTVSNMSPEDSSIYLCSSRTGAVNTEAFFGQGTRLTVV.